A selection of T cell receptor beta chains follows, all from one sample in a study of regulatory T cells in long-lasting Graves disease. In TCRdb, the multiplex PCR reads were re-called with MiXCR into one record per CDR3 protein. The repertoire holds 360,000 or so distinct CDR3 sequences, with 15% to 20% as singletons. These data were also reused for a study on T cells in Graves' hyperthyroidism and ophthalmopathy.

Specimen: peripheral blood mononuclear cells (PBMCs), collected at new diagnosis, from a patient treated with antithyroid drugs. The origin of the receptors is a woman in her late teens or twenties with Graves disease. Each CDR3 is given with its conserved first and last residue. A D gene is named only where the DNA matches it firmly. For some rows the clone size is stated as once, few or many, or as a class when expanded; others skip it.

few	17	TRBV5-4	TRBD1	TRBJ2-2	CASSPLPGQGADGELFF	TGTGCCAGCAGCCCGTTACCGGGACAGGGGGCGGACGGGGAGCTGTTTTTT
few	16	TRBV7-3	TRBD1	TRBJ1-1	CASSLETGAPHTEAFF	TGTGCCAGCAGCTTAGAAACAGGGGCCCCGCACACTGAAGCTTTCTTT
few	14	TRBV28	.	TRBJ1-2	CASSSPSDLDGYTF	TGTGCCAGCAGTTCCCCGTCTGATTTAGACGGCTACACCTTC
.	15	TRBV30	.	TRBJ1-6	CAWKYAGTSSSPLHF	TGTGCCTGGAAATACGCAGGCACCTCTAGTTCACCCCTCCACTTT
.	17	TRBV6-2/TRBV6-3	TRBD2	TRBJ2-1	CASSSRLAGRQYNEQFF	TGTGCCAGCAGTTCACGACTAGCGGGAAGACAATACAATGAGCAGTTCTTC
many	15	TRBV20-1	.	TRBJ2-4	CSARDYREAKNIQYF	TGCAGTGCTAGGGATTACAGGGAAGCCAAAAACATTCAGTACTTC
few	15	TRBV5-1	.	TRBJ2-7	CASSLAGASSYEQYF	TGCGCCAGCAGCTTGGCGGGGGCTAGCTCCTACGAGCAGTACTTC
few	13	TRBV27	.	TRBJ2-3	CASSVGGKDTQYF	TGTGCCAGCAGTGTAGGGGGGAAGGATACGCAGTATTTT
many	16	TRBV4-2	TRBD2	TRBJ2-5	CASSQEGAGGQETQYF	TGTGCCAGCAGCCAAGAGGGAGCGGGAGGGCAAGAGACCCAGTACTTC
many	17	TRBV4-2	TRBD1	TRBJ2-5	CASSQVTGTGYIETQYF	TGTGCCAGCAGCCAAGTGACCGGGACAGGATACATTGAGACCCAGTACTTC
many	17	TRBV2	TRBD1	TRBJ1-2	CASSPPGTGIPNYGYTF	TGTGCCAGCAGTCCACCCGGGACAGGTATACCTAACTATGGCTACACCTTC
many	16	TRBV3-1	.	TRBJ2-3	CASSQFGEQFTDTQYF	TGTGCCAGCAGCCAATTTGGAGAGCAATTCACAGATACGCAGTATTTT
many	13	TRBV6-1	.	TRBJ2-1	CASNRASYNEQFF	TGTGCCAGCAACAGGGCGTCCTACAATGAGCAGTTCTTC
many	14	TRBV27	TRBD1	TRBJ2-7	CASRRQGVTYEQYF	TGTGCCAGCAGGCGACAGGGGGTTACCTACGAGCAGTACTTC
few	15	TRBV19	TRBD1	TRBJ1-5	CASSSDRAPYQPQHF	TGTGCCAGTAGTTCCGACAGGGCGCCTTATCAGCCCCAGCATTTT